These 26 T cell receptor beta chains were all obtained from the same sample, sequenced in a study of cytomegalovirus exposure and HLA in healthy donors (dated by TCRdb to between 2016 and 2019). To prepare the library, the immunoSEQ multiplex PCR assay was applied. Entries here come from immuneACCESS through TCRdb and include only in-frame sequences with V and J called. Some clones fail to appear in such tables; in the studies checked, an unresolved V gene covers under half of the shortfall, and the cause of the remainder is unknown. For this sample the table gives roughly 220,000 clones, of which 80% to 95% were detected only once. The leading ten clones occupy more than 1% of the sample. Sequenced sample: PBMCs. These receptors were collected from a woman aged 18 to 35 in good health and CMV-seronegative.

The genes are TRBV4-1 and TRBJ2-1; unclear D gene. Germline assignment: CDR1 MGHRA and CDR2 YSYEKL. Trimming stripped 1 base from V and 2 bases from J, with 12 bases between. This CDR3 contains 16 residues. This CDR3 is CASSQAAASPYNEQFF. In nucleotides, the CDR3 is TGCGCCAGCAGCCAAGCGGCGGCCAGTCCCTACAATGAGCAGTTCTTC.

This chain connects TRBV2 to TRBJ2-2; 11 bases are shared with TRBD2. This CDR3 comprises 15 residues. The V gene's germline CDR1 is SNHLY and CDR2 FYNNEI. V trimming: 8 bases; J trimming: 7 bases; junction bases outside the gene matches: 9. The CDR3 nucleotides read TGTGCCAGCTTGTATACTAGCGGGAGATTCGGGGAGCTGTTTTTT. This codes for CASLYTSGRFGELFF.

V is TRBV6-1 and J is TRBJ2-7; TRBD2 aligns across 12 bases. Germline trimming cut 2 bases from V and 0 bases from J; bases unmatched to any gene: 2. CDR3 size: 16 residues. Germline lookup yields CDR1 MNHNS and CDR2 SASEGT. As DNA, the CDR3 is TGTGCCAGCAGTGAATTGGGACTAGCGGGCTCCTACGAGCAGTACTTC. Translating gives CASSELGLAGSYEQYF.

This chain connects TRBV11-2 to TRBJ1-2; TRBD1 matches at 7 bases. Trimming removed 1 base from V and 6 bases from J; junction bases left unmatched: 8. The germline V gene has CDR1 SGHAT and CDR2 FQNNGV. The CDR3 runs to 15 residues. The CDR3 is CASSLGFDRANGYTF. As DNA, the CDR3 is TGTGCCAGCAGCTTAGGATTCGACAGGGCAAATGGCTACACCTTC.

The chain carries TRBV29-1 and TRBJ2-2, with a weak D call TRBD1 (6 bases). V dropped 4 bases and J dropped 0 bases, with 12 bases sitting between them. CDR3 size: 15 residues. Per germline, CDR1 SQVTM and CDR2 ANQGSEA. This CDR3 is CSVVARGANTGELFF. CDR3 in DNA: TGCAGCGTTGTAGCCAGGGGTGCGAACACCGGGGAGCTGTTTTTT.

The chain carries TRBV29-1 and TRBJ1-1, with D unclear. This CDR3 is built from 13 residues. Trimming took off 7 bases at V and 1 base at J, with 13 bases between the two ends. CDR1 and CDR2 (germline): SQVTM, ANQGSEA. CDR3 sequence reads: CSGQTGGNTEAFF. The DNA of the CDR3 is TGCAGCGGTCAAACCGGCGGGAACACTGAAGCTTTCTTT.

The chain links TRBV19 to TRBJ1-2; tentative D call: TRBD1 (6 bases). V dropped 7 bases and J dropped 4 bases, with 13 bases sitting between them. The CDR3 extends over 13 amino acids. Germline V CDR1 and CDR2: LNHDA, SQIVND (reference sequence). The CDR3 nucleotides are TGTGCCAGTACCCTACAGGGTGGCTATGGCTACACCTTC. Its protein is CASTLQGGYGYTF.

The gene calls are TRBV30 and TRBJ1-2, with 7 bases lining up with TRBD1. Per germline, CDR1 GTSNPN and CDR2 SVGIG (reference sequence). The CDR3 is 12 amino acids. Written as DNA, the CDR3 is TGTGCTTCGACAGGGAAAGCCTATGGCTACACCTTC. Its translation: CASTGKAYGYTF.

The CDR3, as DNA: TGTGCTAGTGGTCGACCCTCCTTTAGCGGGAGCTCCTACAATGAGCAGTTCTTC. Its protein product is CASGRPSFSGSSYNEQFF. The V and J genes are TRBV12-5 and TRBJ2-1; 9 nucleotides match TRBD2. Looked up from germline, CDR1 is LGHNT and CDR2 is FRNRAP. The CDR3 extends over 18 amino acids. J was trimmed by 0 bases and V by 5 bases; bases with no gene match: 11.

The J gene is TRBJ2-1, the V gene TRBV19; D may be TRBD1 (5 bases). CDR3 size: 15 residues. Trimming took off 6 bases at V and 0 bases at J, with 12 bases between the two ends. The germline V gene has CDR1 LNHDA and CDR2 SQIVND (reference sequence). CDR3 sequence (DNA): TGTGCCAGTAGCAAGGGGCTTACCTCCTACAATGAGCAGTTCTTC. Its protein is CASSKGLTSYNEQFF. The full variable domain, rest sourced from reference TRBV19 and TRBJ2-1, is DGGITQSPKYLFRKEGQNVTLSCEQNLNHDAMYWYRQDPGQGLRLIYYSQIVNDFQKGDIAEGYSVSREKKESFPLTVTSAQKNPTAFYLCASSKGLTSYNEQFFGPGTRLTVL.

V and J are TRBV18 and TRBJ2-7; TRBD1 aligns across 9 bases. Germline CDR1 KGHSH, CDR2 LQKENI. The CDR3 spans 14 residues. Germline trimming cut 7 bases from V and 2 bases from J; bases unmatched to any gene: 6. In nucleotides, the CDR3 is TGTGCCAGCTATTCGGGACAGGGACCCTACGAGCAGTACTTC. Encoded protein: CASYSGQGPYEQYF.

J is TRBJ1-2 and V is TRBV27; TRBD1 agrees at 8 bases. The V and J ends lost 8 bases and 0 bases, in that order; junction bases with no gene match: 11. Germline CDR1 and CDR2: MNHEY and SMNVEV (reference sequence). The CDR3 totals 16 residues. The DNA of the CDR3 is TGTGCCAGCTGGGATCAGGGGGCTATCGCTAACTATGGCTACACCTTC. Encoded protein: CASWDQGAIANYGYTF.

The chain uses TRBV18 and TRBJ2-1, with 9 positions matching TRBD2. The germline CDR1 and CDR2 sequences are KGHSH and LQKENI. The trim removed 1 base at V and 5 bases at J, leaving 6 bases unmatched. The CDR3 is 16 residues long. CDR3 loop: CASSPLPGTSHNEQFF. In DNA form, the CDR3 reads TGTGCCAGCTCACCACTCCCCGGGACTAGCCACAATGAGCAGTTCTTC.

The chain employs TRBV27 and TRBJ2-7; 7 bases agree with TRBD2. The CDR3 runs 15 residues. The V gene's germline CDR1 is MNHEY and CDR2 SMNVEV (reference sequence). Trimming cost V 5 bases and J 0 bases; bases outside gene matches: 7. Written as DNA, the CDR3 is TGTGCCAGCAGTAGAAGCGGGGCTAGCTCCTACGAGCAGTACTTC. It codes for CASSRSGASSYEQYF.

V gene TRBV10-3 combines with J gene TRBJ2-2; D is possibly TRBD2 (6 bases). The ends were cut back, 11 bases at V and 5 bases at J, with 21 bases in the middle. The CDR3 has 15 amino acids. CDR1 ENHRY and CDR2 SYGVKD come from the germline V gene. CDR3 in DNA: TGTGCCGTATGGGGAAGGGCGGGGAATACCGGGGAGCTGTTTTTT. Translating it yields CAVWGRAGNTGELFF.

CDR3 residues: CASTTGTGGRYEQYF. CDR3 sequence (DNA): TGTGCCAGCACGACTGGGACAGGGGGGAGGTACGAGCAGTACTTC. The chain carries TRBV27 and TRBJ2-7, with 11 bases fitting TRBD1. Germline CDR1 and CDR2: MNHEY and SMNVEV (reference sequence). The CDR3 length is 15 residues. Trimming cost V 7 bases and J 4 bases; bases outside gene matches: 9.

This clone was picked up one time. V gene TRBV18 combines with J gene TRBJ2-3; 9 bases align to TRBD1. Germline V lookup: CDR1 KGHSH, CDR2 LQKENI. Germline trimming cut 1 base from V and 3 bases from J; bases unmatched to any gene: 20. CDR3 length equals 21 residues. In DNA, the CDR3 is TGTGCCAGCTCACCACTGCCCGGCCGGTTCCTACAGGGGGCTTTGACAGATACGCAGTATTTT. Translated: CASSPLPGRFLQGALTDTQYF. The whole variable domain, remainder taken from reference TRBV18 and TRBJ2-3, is NAGVMQNPRHLVRRRGQEARLRCSPMKGHSHVYWYRQLPEEGLKFMVYLQKENIIDESGMPKERFSAEFPKEGPSILRIQQVVRGDSAAYFCASSPLPGRFLQGALTDTQYFGPGTRLTVL.

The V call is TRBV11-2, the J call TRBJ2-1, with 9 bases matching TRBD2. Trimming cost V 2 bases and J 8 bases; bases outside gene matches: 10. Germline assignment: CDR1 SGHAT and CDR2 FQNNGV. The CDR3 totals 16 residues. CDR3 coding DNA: TGTGCCAGCAGCTTAAGGTCTAGCGGGGAACTCGATGAGCAGTTCTTC. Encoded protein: CASSLRSSGELDEQFF.

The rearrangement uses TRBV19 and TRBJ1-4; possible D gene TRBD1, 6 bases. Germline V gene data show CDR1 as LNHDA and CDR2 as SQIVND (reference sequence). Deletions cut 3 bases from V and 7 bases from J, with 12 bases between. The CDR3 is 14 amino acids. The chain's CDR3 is CASSIQGNGEKLFF. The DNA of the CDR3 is TGTGCCAGTAGTATTCAGGGGAATGGTGAAAAACTGTTTTTT. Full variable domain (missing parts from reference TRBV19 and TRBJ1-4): DGGITQSPKYLFRKEGQNVTLSCEQNLNHDAMYWYRQDPGQGLRLIYYSQIVNDFQKGDIAEGYSVSREKKESFPLTVTSAQKNPTAFYLCASSIQGNGEKLFFGSGTQLSVL.

CDR3 amino acids: CASSDASKQYF. The CDR3 DNA sequence: TGTGCCAGCAGTGACGCGTCCAAGCAGTACTTC. The chain has TRBV2 and TRBJ2-7; D is unresolved. The ends were cut back, 3 bases at V and 8 bases at J, with 8 bases in the middle. This CDR3 comprises 11 residues. Germline CDR1 SNHLY, CDR2 FYNNEI.

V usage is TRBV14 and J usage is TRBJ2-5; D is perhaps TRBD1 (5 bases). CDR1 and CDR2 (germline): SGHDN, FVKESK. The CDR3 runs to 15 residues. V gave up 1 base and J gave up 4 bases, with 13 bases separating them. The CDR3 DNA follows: TGTGCCAGCAGCCAAGTATTTCAGGGCTCAGAGACCCAGTACTTC. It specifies CASSQVFQGSETQYF. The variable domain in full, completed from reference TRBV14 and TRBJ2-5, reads EAGVTQFPSHSVIEKGQTVTLRCDPISGHDNLYWYRRVMGKEIKFLLHFVKESKQDESGMPNNRFLAERTGGTYSTLKVQPAELEDSGVYFCASSQVFQGSETQYFGPGTRLLVL.

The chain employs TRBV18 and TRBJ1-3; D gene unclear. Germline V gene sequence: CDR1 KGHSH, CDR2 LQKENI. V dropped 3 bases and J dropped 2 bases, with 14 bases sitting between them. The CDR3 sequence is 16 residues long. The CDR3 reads CASSPLAPQAGNTIYF. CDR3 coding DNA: TGTGCCAGCTCACCCTTAGCCCCACAAGCTGGAAACACCATATATTTT. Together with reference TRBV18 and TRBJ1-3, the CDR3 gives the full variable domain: NAGVMQNPRHLVRRRGQEARLRCSPMKGHSHVYWYRQLPEEGLKFMVYLQKENIIDESGMPKERFSAEFPKEGPSILRIQQVVRGDSAAYFCASSPLAPQAGNTIYFGEGSWLTVV.

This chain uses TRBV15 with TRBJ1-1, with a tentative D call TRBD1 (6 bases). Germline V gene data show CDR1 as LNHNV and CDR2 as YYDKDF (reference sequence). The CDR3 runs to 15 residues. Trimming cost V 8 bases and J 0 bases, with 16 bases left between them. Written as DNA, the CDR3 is TGTGCCACCGAGGGGGAATATTCACTGAACACTGAAGCTTTCTTT. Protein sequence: CATEGEYSLNTEAFF. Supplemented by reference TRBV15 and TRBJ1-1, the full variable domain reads DAMVIQNPRYQVTQFGKPVTLSCSQTLNHNVMYWYQQKSSQAPKLLFHYYDKDFNNEADTPDNFQSRRPNTSFCFLDIRSPGLGDTAMYLCATEGEYSLNTEAFFGQGTRLTVV.

Here the CDR3 reads CAWSLRLAGVGEQFF. CDR3 bases: TGTGCCTGGAGTTTGAGACTAGCGGGAGTCGGTGAGCAGTTCTTC. The rearrangement joins TRBV30 to TRBJ2-1; 12 nucleotides agree with TRBD2. The ends lost 2 bases at V and 9 bases at J; junction bases unmatched: 8. The CDR3 covers 15 residues. The V gene's germline CDR1 is GTSNPN and CDR2 SVGIG (reference sequence).

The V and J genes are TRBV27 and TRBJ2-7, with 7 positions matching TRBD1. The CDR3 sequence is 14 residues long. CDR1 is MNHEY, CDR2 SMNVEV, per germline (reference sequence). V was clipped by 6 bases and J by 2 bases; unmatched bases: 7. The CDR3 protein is CASRVGDRAYEQYF. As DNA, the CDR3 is TGTGCCAGCAGAGTCGGGGACAGAGCCTACGAGCAGTACTTC.

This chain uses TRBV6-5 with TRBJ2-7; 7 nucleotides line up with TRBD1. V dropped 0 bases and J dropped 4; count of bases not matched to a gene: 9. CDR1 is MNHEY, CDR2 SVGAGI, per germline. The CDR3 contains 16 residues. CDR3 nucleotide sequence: TGTGCCAGCAGTTACTCGAGGTCGGGCAGGGGGTACGAGCAGTACTTC. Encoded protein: CASSYSRSGRGYEQYF.